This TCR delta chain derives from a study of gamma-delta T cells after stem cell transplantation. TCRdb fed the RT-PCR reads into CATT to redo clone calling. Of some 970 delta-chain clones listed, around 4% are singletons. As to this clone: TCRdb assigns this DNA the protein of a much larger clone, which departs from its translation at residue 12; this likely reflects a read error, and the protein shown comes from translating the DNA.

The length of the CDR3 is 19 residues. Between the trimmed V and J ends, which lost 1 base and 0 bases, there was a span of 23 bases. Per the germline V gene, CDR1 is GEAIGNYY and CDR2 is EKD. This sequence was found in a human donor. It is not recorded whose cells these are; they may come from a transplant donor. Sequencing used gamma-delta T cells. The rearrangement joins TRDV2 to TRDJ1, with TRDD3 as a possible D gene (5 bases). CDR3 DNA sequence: TGTGCCTGTGACACACTCCTGAATCCGGGGGCTGCGTACACCGATAAACTCATCTTT. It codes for CACDTLLNPGAAYTDKLIF.